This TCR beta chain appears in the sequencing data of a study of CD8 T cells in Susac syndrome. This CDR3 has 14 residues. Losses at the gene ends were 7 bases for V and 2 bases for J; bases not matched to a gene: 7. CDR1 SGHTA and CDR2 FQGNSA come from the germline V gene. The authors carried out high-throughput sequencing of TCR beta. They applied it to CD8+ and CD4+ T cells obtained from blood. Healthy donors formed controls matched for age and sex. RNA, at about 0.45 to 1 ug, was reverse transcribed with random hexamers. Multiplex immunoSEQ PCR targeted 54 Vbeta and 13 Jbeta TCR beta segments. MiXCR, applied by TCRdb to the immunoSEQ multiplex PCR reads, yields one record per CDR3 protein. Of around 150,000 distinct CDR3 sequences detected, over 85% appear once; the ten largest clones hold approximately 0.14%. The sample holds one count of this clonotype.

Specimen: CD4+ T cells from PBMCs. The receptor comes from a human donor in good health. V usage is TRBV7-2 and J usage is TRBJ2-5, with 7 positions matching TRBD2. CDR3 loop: CASIWDYTQETQYF. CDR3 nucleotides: TGTGCCAGCATCTGGGACTACACTCAAGAGACCCAGTACTTC.